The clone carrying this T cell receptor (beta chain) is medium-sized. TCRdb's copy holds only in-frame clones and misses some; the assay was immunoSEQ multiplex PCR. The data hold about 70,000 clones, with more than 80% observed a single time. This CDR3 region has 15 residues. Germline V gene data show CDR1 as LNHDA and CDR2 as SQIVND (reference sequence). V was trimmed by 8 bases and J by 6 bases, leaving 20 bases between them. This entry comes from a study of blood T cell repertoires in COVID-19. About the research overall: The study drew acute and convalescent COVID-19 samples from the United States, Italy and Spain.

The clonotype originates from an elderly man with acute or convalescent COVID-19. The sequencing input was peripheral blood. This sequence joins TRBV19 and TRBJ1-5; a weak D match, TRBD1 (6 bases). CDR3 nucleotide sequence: TGTGCCAGTGACACAGGGTTCGGGGGGCGTCAGCCCCAGCATTTT. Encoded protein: CASDTGFGGRQPQHF.